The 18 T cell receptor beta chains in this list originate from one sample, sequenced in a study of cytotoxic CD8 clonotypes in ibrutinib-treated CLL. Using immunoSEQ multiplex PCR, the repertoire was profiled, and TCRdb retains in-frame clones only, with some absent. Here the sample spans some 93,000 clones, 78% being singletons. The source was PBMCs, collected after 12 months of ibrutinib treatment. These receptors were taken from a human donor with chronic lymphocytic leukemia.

The CDR3 protein is CASSSTVEPSYEQYF. The CDR3 bases are TGTGCCAGCAGCTCGACAGTTGAGCCCTCCTACGAGCAGTACTTC. This chain connects TRBV7-2 to TRBJ2-7; the D gene is possibly TRBD1 (5 bases). Germline V gives CDR1 SGHTA, CDR2 FQGNSA. This CDR3 is built from 15 residues. Trimming shortened V by 4 bases and J by 0 bases, and 13 bases separated the two germline ends.

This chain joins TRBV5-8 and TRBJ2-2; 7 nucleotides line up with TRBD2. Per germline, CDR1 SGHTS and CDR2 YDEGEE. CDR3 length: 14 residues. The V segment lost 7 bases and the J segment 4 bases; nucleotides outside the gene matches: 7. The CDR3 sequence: CASQRGFGTGELFF. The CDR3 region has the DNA TGTGCCAGCCAGCGGGGATTCGGCACCGGGGAGCTGTTTTTT. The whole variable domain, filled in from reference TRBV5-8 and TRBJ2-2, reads EAGVTQSPTHLIKTRGQQATLRCSPISGHTSVYWYQQALGLGLQFLLWYDEGEERNRGNFPPRFSGRQFPNYSSELNVNALELEDSALYLCASQRGFGTGELFFGEGSRLTVL.

The CDR3: CSVEGVRTDTQYF. The CDR3 region has the DNA TGCAGCGTTGAGGGTGTGCGCACAGATACGCAGTATTTT. V usage is TRBV29-1 and J usage is TRBJ2-3; unclear D gene. The CDR3 is made up of 13 amino acids. The germline V gene has CDR1 SQVTM and CDR2 ANQGSEA. V was cut by 3 bases and J by 1 base, with 8 bases left in between.

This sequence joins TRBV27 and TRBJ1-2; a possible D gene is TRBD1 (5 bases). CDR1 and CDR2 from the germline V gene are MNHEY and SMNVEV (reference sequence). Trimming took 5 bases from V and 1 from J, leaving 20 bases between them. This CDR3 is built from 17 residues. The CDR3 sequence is CASSPTPGGTINYGYTF. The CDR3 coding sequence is TGTGCCAGCAGTCCTACCCCCGGGGGGACCATTAACTATGGCTACACCTTC.

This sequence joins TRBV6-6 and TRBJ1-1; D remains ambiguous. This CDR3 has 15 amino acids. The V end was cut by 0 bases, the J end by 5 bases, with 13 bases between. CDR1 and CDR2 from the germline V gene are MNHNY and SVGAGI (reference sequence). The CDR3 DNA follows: TGTGCCAGCAGTTACTCGGCGGTTGGGGAAACTGAAGCTTTCTTT. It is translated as CASSYSAVGETEAFF.

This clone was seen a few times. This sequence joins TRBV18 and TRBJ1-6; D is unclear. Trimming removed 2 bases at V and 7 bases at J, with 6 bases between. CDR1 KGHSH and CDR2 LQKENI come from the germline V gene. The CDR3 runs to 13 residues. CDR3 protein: CASSPSANSPLHF. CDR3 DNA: TGTGCCAGCTCACCATCGGCCAATTCACCCCTCCACTTT.

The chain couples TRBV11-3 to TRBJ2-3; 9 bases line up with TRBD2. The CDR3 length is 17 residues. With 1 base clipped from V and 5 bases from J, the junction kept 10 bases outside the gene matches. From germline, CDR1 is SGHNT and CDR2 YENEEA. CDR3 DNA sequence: TGTGCCAGCAGCTTAGGGCTAGCGGGGCTTCTCGGAGATACGCAGTATTTT. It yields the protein CASSLGLAGLLGDTQYF.

CDR3 nucleotides: TGTGCCAGTAGTATTGAGGGGGGCCGTACAGATACGCAGTATTTT. Amino acids: CASSIEGGRTDTQYF. The J gene is TRBJ2-3, the V gene TRBV19; either TRBD1 or TRBD2 may fit D (6 bases each). Deletions cut 3 bases from V and 3 bases from J, with 13 bases between. Germline V CDR1 and CDR2: LNHDA, SQIVND (reference sequence). CDR3 size: 15 residues.

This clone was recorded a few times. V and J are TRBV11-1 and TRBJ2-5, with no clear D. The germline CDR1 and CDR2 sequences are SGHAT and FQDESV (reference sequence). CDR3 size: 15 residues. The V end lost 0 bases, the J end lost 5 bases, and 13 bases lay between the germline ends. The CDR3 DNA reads TGTGCCAGCAGCTTAGCGTTAGAGATGTTCGAGACCCAGTACTTC. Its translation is CASSLALEMFETQYF.

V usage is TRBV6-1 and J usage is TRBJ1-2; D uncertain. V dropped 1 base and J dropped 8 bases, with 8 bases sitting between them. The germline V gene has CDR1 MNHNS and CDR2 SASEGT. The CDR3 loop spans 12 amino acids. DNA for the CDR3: TGTGCCAGCAGTGAAGACGGGCCCGGCTACACCTTC. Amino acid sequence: CASSEDGPGYTF.

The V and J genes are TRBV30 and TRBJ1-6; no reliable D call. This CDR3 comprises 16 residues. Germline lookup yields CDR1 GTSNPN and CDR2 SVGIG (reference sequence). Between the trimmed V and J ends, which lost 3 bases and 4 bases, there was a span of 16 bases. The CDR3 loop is CAWSRFEAGYNSPLHF. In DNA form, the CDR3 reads TGTGCCTGGAGCCGTTTTGAGGCAGGATATAATTCACCCCTCCACTTT.

The CDR3 DNA reads TGTGCCAGCAGTGATCGACAGGGGGCGCGGCGGGCAGTAGGCTACACCTTC. This translates into CASSDRQGARRAVGYTF. The chain combines TRBV6-1 with TRBJ1-2; 10 bases match TRBD1. J gave up 8 bases and V 3 bases, and 15 bases lay outside the gene matches. There are 17 residues in the CDR3. The V gene's germline CDR1 is MNHNS and CDR2 SASEGT.

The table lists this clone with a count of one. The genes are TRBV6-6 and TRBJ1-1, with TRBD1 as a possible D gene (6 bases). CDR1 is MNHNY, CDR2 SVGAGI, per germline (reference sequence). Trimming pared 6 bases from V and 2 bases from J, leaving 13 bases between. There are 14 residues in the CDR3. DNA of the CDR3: TGTGCCAGCAGGCCCAACAGGGCCAACACTGAAGCTTTCTTT. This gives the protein CASRPNRANTEAFF.

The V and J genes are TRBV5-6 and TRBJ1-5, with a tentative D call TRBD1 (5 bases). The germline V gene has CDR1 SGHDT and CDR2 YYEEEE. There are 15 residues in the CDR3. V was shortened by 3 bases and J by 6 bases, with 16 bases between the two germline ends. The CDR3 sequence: CASSSSTRVGQPQHF. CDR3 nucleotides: TGTGCCAGCAGCTCTTCGACCAGGGTGGGTCAGCCCCAGCATTTT.

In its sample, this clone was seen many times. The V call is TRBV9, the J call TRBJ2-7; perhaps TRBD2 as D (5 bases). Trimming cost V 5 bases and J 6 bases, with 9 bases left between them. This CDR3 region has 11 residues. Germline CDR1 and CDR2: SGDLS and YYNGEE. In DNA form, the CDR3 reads TGTGCCAGCAGTGAGGGTGTCGAGCAGTACTTC. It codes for CASSEGVEQYF.

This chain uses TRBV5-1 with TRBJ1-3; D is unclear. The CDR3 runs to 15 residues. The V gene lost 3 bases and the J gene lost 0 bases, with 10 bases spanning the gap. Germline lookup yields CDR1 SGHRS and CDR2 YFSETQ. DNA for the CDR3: TGCGCCAGCAGCTCGGGCGTCGTCTCTGGAAACACCATATATTTT. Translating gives CASSSGVVSGNTIYF.

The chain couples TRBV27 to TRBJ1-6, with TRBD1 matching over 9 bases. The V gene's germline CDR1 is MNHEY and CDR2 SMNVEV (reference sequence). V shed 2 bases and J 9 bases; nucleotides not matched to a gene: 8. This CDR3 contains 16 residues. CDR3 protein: CASSLTRDRDSSPLHF. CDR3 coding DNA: TGTGCCAGCAGTTTAACTCGGGACAGGGATAGTTCACCCCTCCACTTT.

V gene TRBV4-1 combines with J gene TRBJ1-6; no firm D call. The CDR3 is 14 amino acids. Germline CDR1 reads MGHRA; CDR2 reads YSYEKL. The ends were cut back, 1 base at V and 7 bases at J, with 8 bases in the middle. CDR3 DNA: TGCGCCAGCAGCCAAGGGTGGGCGAATTCACCCCTCCACTTT. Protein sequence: CASSQGWANSPLHF.